This T cell receptor beta chain was captured by sequencing in a study of CD8 T cells in Susac syndrome. A word on this clonotype: Its antigen is unknown.

Sequencing of TCR beta, carried out with a high-throughput approach, was applied to CD8+ and CD4+ T cells from the blood. Negative isolation was used for CD8+ and CD4+ T cells, and FACS enrichment was applied to TEMRA cells. RNA was extracted with the RNeasy kit, and a quantity of roughly 0.45 to 1 ug was reverse transcribed using random hexamers. It was immunoSEQ multiplex PCR that amplified TCR beta CDR3 across 54 Vbeta and 13 Jbeta. TCRdb redid the calling of the immunoSEQ multiplex PCR reads with MiXCR, one entry per CDR3 protein. The table records around 130,000 distinct CDR3 sequences, roughly 95% of them present only once. Broader study findings: The study admitted that it had a relatively small number of individuals in its TCR sequencing and HLA analysis.

Germline V gives CDR1 DFQATT, CDR2 SNEGSKA (reference sequence). The CDR3 spans 12 residues. Trimming shortened V by 3 bases and J by 1 base, and 6 bases separated the two germline ends. Sequencing was carried out using CD4+ T cells from PBMCs. The sequence was obtained from a human donor with multiple sclerosis. This chain uses TRBV20-1 with TRBJ1-1; D is uncertain. CDR3 sequence (DNA): TGCAGTGCTAGGGGTCGGAACACTGAAGCTTTCTTT. Encoded protein: CSARGRNTEAFF.